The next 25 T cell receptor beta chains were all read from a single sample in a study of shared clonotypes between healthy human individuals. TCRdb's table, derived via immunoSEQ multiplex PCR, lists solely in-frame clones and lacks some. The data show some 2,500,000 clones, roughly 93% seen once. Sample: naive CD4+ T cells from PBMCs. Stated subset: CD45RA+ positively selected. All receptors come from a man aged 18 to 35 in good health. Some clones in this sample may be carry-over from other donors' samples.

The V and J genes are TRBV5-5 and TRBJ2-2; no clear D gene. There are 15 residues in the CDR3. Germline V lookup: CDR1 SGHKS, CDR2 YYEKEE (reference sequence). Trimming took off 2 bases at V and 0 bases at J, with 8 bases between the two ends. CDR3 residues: CASSFYTANTGELFF. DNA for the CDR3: TGTGCCAGCAGCTTCTATACAGCGAACACCGGGGAGCTGTTTTTT. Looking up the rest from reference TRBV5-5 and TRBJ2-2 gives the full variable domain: DAGVTQSPTHLIKTRGQQVTLRCSPISGHKSVSWYQQVLGQGPQFIFQYYEKEERGRGNFPDRFSARQFPNYSSELNVNALLLGDSALYLCASSFYTANTGELFFGEGSRLTVL.

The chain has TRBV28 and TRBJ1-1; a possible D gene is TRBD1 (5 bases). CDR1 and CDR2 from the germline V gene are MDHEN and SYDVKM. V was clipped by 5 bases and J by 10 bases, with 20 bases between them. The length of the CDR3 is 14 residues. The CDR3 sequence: CASSKGVGGGRAFF. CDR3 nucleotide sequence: TGTGCCAGCAGTAAAGGCGTGGGGGGTGGGAGAGCTTTCTTT.

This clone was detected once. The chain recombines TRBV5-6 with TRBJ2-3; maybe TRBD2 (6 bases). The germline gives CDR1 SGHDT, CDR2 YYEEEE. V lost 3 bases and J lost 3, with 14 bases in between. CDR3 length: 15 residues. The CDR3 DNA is TGTGCCAGCAGCTGGGGGGAAAGGGCTACAGATACGCAGTATTTT. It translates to CASSWGERATDTQYF.

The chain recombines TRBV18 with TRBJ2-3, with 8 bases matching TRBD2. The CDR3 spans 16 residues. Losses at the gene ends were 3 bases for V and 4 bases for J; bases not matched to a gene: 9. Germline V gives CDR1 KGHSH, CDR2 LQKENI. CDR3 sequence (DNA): TGTGCCAGCTCACCTTTGAGCGGGAGCTTGGCAGATACGCAGTATTTT. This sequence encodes CASSPLSGSLADTQYF.

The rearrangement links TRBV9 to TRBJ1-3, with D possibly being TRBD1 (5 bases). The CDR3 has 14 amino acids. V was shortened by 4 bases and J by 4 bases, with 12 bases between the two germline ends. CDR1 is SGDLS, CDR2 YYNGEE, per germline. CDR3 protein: CASSLRERGNTIYF. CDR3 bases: TGTGCCAGCAGCCTCAGGGAAAGGGGAAACACCATATATTTT.

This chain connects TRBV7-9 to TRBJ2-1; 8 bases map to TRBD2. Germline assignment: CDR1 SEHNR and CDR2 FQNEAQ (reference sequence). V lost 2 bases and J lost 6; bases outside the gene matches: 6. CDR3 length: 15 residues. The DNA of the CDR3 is TGTGCCAGCAGCTTAAGTAGCGGGACGAGCAATGAGCAGTTCTTC. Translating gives CASSLSSGTSNEQFF.

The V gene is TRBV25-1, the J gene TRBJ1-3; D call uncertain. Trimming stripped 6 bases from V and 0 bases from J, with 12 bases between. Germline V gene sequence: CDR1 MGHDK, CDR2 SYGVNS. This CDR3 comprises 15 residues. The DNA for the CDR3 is TGTGCCAGCAGGGCCCGGGGTAGCTCTGGAAACACCATATATTTT. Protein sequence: CASRARGSSGNTIYF. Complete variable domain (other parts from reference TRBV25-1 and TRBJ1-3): EADIYQTPRYLVIGTGKKITLECSQTMGHDKMYWYQQDPGMELHLIHYSYGVNSTEKGDLSSESTVSRIRTEHFPLTLESARPSHTSQYLCASRARGSSGNTIYFGEGSWLTVV.

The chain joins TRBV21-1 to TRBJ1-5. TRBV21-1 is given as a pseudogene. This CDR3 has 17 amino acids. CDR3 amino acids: CASSERAPEGGNQPQHF. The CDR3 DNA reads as TGTGCCAGCAGCGAAAGGGCCCCCGAAGGTGGCAATCAGCCCCAGCATTTT.

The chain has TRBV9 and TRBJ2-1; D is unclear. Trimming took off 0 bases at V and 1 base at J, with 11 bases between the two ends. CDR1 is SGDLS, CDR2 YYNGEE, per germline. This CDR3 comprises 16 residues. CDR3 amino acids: CASSVEVYGSYNEQFF. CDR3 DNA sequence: TGTGCCAGCAGCGTAGAAGTGTACGGGTCCTACAATGAGCAGTTCTTC.

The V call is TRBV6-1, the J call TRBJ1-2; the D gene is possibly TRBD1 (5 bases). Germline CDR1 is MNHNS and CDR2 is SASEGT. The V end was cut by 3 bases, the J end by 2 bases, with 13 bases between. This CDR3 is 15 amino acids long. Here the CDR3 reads CASSEPGEANYGYTF. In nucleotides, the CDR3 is TGTGCCAGCAGTGAGCCGGGGGAAGCGAACTATGGCTACACCTTC.

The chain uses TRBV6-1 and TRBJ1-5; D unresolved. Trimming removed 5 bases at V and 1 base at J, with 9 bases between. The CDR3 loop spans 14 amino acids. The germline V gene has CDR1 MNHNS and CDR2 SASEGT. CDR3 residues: CASSLEASNQPQHF. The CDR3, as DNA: TGTGCCAGCAGTTTAGAAGCAAGCAATCAGCCCCAGCATTTT.

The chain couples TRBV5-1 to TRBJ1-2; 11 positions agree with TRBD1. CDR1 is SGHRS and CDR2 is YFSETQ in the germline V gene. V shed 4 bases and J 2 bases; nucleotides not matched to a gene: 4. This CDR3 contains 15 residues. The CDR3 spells CASSNRDRGNYGYTF. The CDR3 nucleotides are TGCGCCAGCAGCAATAGGGACAGGGGGAACTATGGCTACACCTTC.

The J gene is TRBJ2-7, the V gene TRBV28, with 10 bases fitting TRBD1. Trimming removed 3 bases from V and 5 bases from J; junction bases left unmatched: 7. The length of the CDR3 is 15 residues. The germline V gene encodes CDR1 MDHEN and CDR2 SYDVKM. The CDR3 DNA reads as TGTGCCAGCAGTTTCGGAGGACAGGGGGACGACGAGCAGTACTTC. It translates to CASSFGGQGDDEQYF. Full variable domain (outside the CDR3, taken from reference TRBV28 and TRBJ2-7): DVKVTQSSRYLVKRTGEKVFLECVQDMDHENMFWYRQDPGLGLRLIYFSYDVKMKEKGDIPEGYSVSREKKERFSLILESASTNQTSMYLCASSFGGQGDDEQYFGPGTRLTVT.

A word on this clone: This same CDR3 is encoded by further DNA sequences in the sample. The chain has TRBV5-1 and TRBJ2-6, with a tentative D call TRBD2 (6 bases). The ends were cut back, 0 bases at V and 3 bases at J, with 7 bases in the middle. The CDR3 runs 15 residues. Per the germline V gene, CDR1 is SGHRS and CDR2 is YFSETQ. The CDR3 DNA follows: TGCGCCAGCAGCTTGGTCGGGAGTGGGGCCAACGTCCTGACTTTC. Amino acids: CASSLVGSGANVLTF.

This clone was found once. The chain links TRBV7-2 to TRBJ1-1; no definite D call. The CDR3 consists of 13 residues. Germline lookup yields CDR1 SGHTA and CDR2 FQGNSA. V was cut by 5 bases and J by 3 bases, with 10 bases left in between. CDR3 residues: CASSRARDTEAFF. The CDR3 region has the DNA TGTGCCAGCAGCAGGGCGCGGGACACTGAAGCTTTCTTT.

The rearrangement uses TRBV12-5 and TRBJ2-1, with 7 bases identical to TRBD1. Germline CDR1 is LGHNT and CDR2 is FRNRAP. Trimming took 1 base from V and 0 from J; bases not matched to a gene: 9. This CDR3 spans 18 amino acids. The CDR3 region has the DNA TGTGCTAGTGGTTTGGGACAGGGCCTTACCAGCTCCTACAATGAGCAGTTCTTC. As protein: CASGLGQGLTSSYNEQFF. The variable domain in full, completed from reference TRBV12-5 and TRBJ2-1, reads DARVTQTPRHKVTEMGQEVTMRCQPILGHNTVFWYRQTMMQGLELLAYFRNRAPLDDSGMPKDRFSAEMPDATLATLKIQPSEPRDSAVYFCASGLGQGLTSSYNEQFFGPGTRLTVL.

As DNA, the CDR3 is TGCGCCAGCAGCTTGGAGTACGGCAGAACTGGACTGGCTGTGCAGTTCTTC. This translates into CASSLEYGRTGLAVQFF. J is TRBJ2-1 and V is TRBV5-1, with D possibly TRBD2 on 5 matching bases. CDR1 is SGHRS and CDR2 is YFSETQ in the germline V gene. The CDR3 contains 17 residues. Trimming removed 0 bases at V and 12 bases at J, with 25 bases between.

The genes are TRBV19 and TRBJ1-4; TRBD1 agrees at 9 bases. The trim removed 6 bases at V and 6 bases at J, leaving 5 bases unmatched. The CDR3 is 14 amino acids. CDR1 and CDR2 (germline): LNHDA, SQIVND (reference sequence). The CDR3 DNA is TGTGCCAGTAGACCCGGGACAGGGTATGAAAAACTGTTTTTT. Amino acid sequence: CASRPGTGYEKLFF. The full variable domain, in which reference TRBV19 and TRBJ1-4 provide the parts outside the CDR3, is DGGITQSPKYLFRKEGQNVTLSCEQNLNHDAMYWYRQDPGQGLRLIYYSQIVNDFQKGDIAEGYSVSREKKESFPLTVTSAQKNPTAFYLCASRPGTGYEKLFFGSGTQLSVL.

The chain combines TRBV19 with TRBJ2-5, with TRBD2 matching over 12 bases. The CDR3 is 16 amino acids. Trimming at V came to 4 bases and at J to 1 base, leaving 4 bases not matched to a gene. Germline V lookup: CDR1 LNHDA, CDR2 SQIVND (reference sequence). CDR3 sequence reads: CASSRGLAGRQETQYF. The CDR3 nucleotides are TGTGCCAGTAGTAGGGGACTAGCGGGCCGCCAAGAGACCCAGTACTTC.

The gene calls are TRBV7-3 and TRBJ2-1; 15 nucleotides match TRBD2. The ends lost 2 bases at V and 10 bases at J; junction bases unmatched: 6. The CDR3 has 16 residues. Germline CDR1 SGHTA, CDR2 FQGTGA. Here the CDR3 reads CASSLSGLAGGEEQFF. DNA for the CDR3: TGTGCCAGCAGCTTATCCGGACTAGCGGGAGGGGAGGAGCAGTTCTTC. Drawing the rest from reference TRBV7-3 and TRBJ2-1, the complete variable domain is GAGVSQTPSNKVTEKGKYVELRCDPISGHTALYWYRQSLGQGPEFLIYFQGTGAADDSGLPNDRFFAVRPEGSVSTLKIQRTERGDSAVYLCASSLSGLAGGEEQFFGPGTRLTVL.

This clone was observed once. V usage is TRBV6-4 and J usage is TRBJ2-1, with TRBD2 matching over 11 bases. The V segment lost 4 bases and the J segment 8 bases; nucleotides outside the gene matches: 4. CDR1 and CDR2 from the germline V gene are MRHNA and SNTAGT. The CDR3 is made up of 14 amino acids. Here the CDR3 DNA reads TGTGCCAGCAGTGTACTAGCGGGAGCATATGAGCAGTTCTTC. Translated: CASSVLAGAYEQFF.

The CDR3 DNA is TGCGCCAGCAGCCCAACCAGAGGGGGCCCCGGAAACACCATATATTTT. This codes for CASSPTRGGPGNTIYF. V is TRBV4-3 and J is TRBJ1-3, with 7 bases matching TRBD1. V was pared by 4 bases and J by 4 bases, with 10 bases of the junction left unmatched. This CDR3 has 16 residues. In germline, CDR1 is LGHNA, CDR2 YSLEER.

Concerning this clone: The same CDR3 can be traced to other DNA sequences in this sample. CDR3 nucleotides: TGTGCCAGCAGCCGCGGGGGCTACGAGCAGTACTTC. It translates to CASSRGGYEQYF. The chain couples TRBV11-2 to TRBJ2-7; 7 bases line up with TRBD2. J lost 3 bases, V lost 5 bases, and 1 base had no gene match. The CDR3 runs 12 residues. CDR1 SGHAT and CDR2 FQNNGV come from the germline V gene.

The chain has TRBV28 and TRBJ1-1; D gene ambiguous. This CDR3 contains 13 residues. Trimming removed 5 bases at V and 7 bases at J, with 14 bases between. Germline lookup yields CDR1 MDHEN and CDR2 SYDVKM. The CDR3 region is CASSLNGVGEAFF. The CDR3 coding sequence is TGTGCCAGCAGTCTTAATGGCGTCGGTGAAGCTTTCTTT. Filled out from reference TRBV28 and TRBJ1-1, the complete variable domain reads DVKVTQSSRYLVKRTGEKVFLECVQDMDHENMFWYRQDPGLGLRLIYFSYDVKMKEKGDIPEGYSVSREKKERFSLILESASTNQTSMYLCASSLNGVGEAFFGQGTRLTVV.

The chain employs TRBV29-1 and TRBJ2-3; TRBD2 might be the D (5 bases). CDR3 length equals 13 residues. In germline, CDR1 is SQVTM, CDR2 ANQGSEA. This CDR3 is CSGSGVLTDTQYF. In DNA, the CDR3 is TGCAGTGGGAGCGGTGTCCTCACAGATACGCAGTATTTT.